This T cell receptor beta chain appears in the sequencing data of a study of T cell responses to AZD1222 COVID-19 vaccine. A remark on this clone: Antigen specificity is unknown.

Assay used: immunoSEQ multiplex PCR; TCRdb lists only in-frame clones, some missing. The sample gives 70,000 to 95,000 clones, about 89% of which show up once; 9.5% to 13% is in the top ten. Trimming took 1 base from V and 6 from J; bases not matched to a gene: 9. The CDR3 runs 16 residues. Per germline, CDR1 KGHSH and CDR2 LQKENI. Study-level findings and limits: The sample set comprised mostly white British donors with more females, and clonal diversity was possibly underestimated. Repertoires were obtained only post-peak T cell response.

The rearrangement joins TRBV18 to TRBJ1-5; 7 bases align to TRBD1. This sequence was found in an adult who received the AZD1222 COVID-19 vaccine. This specimen consisted of peripheral blood, obtained 28 days after the second AZD1222 dose. The CDR3 sequence: CASSPLADRVGQPQHF. CDR3 sequence (DNA): TGTGCCAGCTCACCACTAGCAGACAGGGTTGGTCAGCCCCAGCATTTT.